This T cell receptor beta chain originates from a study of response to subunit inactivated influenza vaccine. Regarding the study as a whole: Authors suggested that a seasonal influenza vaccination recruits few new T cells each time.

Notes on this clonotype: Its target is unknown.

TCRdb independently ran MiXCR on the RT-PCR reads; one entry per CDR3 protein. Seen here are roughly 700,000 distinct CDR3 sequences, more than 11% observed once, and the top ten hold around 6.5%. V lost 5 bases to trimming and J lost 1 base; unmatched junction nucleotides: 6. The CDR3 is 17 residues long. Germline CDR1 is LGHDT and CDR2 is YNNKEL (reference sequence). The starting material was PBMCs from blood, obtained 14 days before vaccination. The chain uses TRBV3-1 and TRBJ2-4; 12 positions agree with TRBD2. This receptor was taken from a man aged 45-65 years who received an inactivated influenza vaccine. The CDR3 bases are TGTGCCAGCAGCGGACGGGGACTAGCGGGTGCCAAAAACATTCAGTACTTC. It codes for CASSGRGLAGAKNIQYF.